This entry lists 24 T cell receptor beta chains sequenced from one sample in a study of shared clonotypes between healthy human individuals. The repertoire was sequenced with immunoSEQ multiplex PCR; TCRdb's copy has only in-frame clones and lacks some. The table includes over 850,000 clones, around 82% detected once. Sequencing was carried out using memory CD4+ T cells from PBMCs. Noted subset: CD45RA-negative fraction. The source is a man in his late teens or twenties in good health. Some clones in this sample may be carry-over from other donors' samples.

This sequence joins TRBV19 and TRBJ1-2, with TRBD1 matching 10 bases. Germline CDR1 LNHDA, CDR2 SQIVND (reference sequence). V gave up 3 bases and J gave up 4 bases; unmatched junction bases: 8. The length of the CDR3 is 16 residues. The CDR3, as DNA: TGTGCCAGTAGTATTTCGGGGACAGGGGCTGTCTATGGCTACACCTTC. Translated: CASSISGTGAVYGYTF.

This clone was seen once. The chain combines TRBV7-2 with TRBJ1-2, with 7 bases matching TRBD1. The V gene end was trimmed by 5 bases and the J gene end by 5 bases; junction bases not matched to a gene: 23. The CDR3 contains 19 residues. Germline V lookup: CDR1 SGHTA, CDR2 FQGNSA. CDR3 residues: CASSRAAGTASSLGYGYTF. For the CDR3, the DNA is TGTGCCAGCAGCCGAGCAGCGGGGACAGCCTCGTCTCTTGGTTATGGCTACACCTTC.

V and J are TRBV2 and TRBJ2-3; TRBD1 might be the D (5 bases). Trimming stripped 2 bases from V and 7 bases from J, with 13 bases between. CDR3 length equals 14 residues. Germline CDR1 SNHLY, CDR2 FYNNEI. The CDR3 loop reads CASSERAGLYTQYF. The CDR3 DNA sequence: TGTGCCAGCAGTGAAAGGGCAGGGTTATATACGCAGTATTTT.

J is TRBJ2-7 and V is TRBV6-1, with a tentative D call TRBD2 (6 bases). The germline gives CDR1 MNHNS, CDR2 SASEGT. V gave up 3 bases and J gave up 7 bases, with 13 bases separating them. This CDR3 has 13 amino acids. The CDR3: CASSDMRREEQYF. For the CDR3, the DNA is TGTGCCAGCAGTGATATGCGGAGGGAGGAGCAGTACTTC.

This clone has just one count. The V gene is TRBV6-6, the J gene TRBJ1-1; tentative D call: TRBD1 (5 bases). The CDR3 has 13 residues. The V and J ends lost 2 bases and 2 bases respectively, with 6 bases between them. CDR1 and CDR2 (germline): MNHNY, SVGAGI (reference sequence). The CDR3 loop is CASSYQGNTEAFF. CDR3 DNA: TGTGCCAGCAGTTACCAGGGAAACACTGAAGCTTTCTTT.

The chain couples TRBV5-4 to TRBJ2-6, with D uncertain. CDR3 length equals 16 residues. With 2 bases removed from V and 2 bases from J, the gap between germline ends came to 11 bases. Germline V CDR1 and CDR2: SGHNT, YYREEE (reference sequence). This CDR3 is CASSFKARAGANVLTF. CDR3 coding DNA: TGTGCCAGCAGCTTCAAAGCAAGGGCTGGGGCCAACGTCCTGACTTTC.

In its sample, this clone was seen a few times. The CDR3 DNA reads TGTGCCAGTAGTATCACAGGGGGCGGAGGCAATCAGCCCCAGCATTTT. It codes for CASSITGGGGNQPQHF. The chain has TRBV19 and TRBJ1-5, with 9 positions matching TRBD1. CDR3 length: 16 residues. CDR1 and CDR2 (germline): LNHDA, SQIVND (reference sequence). Trimming removed 3 bases from V and 2 bases from J; junction bases left unmatched: 5.

This clone was counted a single time. The rearrangement uses TRBV14 and TRBJ1-4; D not certain. This CDR3 is built from 15 residues. The germline V gene has CDR1 SGHDN and CDR2 FVKESK. V lost 7 bases and J lost 3, with 15 bases in between. The CDR3 protein is CASTPPFQPNEKLFF. CDR3 bases: TGTGCCAGCACCCCACCTTTTCAGCCTAATGAAAAACTGTTTTTT.

This clone has just a few counts. The J gene is TRBJ1-1, the V gene TRBV10-3, with TRBD1 matching 8 bases. Per the germline V gene, CDR1 is ENHRY and CDR2 is SYGVKD. The CDR3 spans 16 residues. V shed 3 bases and J 2 bases; nucleotides not matched to a gene: 8. The CDR3 nucleotides read TGTGCCATCAGTGAAAAACAGGGGGGCGGCAACACTGAAGCTTTCTTT. Residues: CAISEKQGGGNTEAFF.

The V gene is TRBV11-2, the J gene TRBJ1-2, with 7 bases aligning to TRBD1. CDR3 length equals 17 residues. V was clipped by 4 bases and J by 0 bases; unmatched bases: 11. Germline V CDR1 and CDR2: SGHAT, FQNNGV. The DNA of the CDR3 is TGTGCCAGCAGCTCTACCAGGGGGGGTAAGCCTAACTATGGCTACACCTTC. It yields the protein CASSSTRGGKPNYGYTF.

The chain recombines TRBV29-1 with TRBJ2-1; D may be TRBD2 (5 bases). Trimming cost V 4 bases and J 1 base, with 17 bases left between them. The V gene's germline CDR1 is SQVTM and CDR2 ANQGSEA. The CDR3 is made up of 16 amino acids. CDR3 sequence (DNA): TGCAGCGTTGCCTATCGGACTGCTTTTTCCTACAATGAGCAGTTCTTC. Translating gives CSVAYRTAFSYNEQFF.

This clone showed up just a few times. The chain employs TRBV10-3 and TRBJ1-5, with 7 positions matching TRBD1. CDR1 is ENHRY, CDR2 SYGVKD, per germline. Trimming cost V 2 bases and J 4 bases; bases outside gene matches: 5. This CDR3 contains 15 residues. In DNA, the CDR3 is TGTGCCATCAGTGAGACCCGGGACAGTAATCAGCCCCAGCATTTT. It is translated as CAISETRDSNQPQHF.

This sequence joins TRBV18 and TRBJ2-2; 10 bases line up with TRBD1. From germline, CDR1 is KGHSH and CDR2 LQKENI. Trimming removed 0 bases from V and 6 bases from J; junction bases left unmatched: 10. This CDR3 is 18 amino acids long. Here the CDR3 reads CASSPPTGGVGLAGELFF. The CDR3 region has the DNA TGTGCCAGCTCACCACCGACAGGGGGCGTCGGGTTGGCCGGGGAGCTGTTTTTT. The whole variable domain, remainder taken from reference TRBV18 and TRBJ2-2, is NAGVMQNPRHLVRRRGQEARLRCSPMKGHSHVYWYRQLPEEGLKFMVYLQKENIIDESGMPKERFSAEFPKEGPSILRIQQVVRGDSAAYFCASSPPTGGVGLAGELFFGEGSRLTVL.

This chain connects TRBV5-1 to TRBJ1-1; 7 bases line up with TRBD1. This CDR3 spans 15 amino acids. V dropped 4 bases and J dropped 2; count of bases not matched to a gene: 8. Germline assignment: CDR1 SGHRS and CDR2 YFSETQ. In nucleotides, the CDR3 is TGCGCCAGCAGCGCGGGGACAGAGCTTAACACTGAAGCTTTCTTT. Translating gives CASSAGTELNTEAFF.

This sequence joins TRBV7-2 and TRBJ2-5; the match to TRBD2 covers 8 bases. CDR3 size: 16 residues. Germline trimming cut 5 bases from V and 2 bases from J; bases unmatched to any gene: 10. Germline V gene data show CDR1 as SGHTA and CDR2 as FQGNSA. CDR3 DNA sequence: TGTGCCAGCAGCCAACCGAGGACTAGCCTACAAGAGACCCAGTACTTC. Translation gives CASSQPRTSLQETQYF.

Concerning this clone itself: This may be a read error: a much more frequent sequence differs by one nucleotide. The rearrangement uses TRBV29-1 and TRBJ2-3; 7 bases line up with TRBD1. CDR3 length: 12 amino acids. CDR1 is SQVTM and CDR2 is ANQGSEA in the germline V gene. CDR3 nucleotide sequence: TGCAGCGTTGATTCAGGGACAGATACGCAGTGTTTT. Its translation is CSVDSGTDTQCF.

The J gene is TRBJ1-1, the V gene TRBV19; the match to TRBD1 covers 8 bases. Germline V CDR1 and CDR2: LNHDA, SQIVND (reference sequence). V lost 1 base and J lost 1; bases outside the gene matches: 8. The CDR3 consists of 17 residues. This chain's CDR3 is CASSIASWTGRNTEAFF. In nucleotides, the CDR3 is TGTGCCAGTAGTATAGCTTCTTGGACAGGGAGGAACACTGAAGCTTTCTTT.

This rearrangement joins TRBV5-5 to TRBJ1-4, with D perhaps TRBD1 (5 bases). Per germline, CDR1 SGHKS and CDR2 YYEKEE (reference sequence). The CDR3 spans 14 residues. Deletions cut 2 bases from V and 7 bases from J, with 12 bases between. DNA for the CDR3: TGTGCCAGCAGCTTCGACAGAATATCTGAAAAACTGTTTTTT. Amino acid sequence: CASSFDRISEKLFF.

This chain joins TRBV6-4 and TRBJ2-3; D is perhaps TRBD1 (7 bases). Trimming took 5 bases from V and 4 from J, leaving 16 bases between them. The germline V gene encodes CDR1 MRHNA and CDR2 SNTAGT. The CDR3 runs to 15 residues. In nucleotides, the CDR3 is TGTGCCAGCAGTAGGGACCAGGGGGGCGCAGATACGCAGTATTTT. This gives the protein CASSRDQGGADTQYF.

The rearrangement links TRBV5-1 to TRBJ2-7; possibly TRBD2 for D (5 bases). The CDR3 is 15 amino acids. V gave up 5 bases and J gave up 0 bases, with 15 bases separating them. From germline, CDR1 is SGHRS and CDR2 YFSETQ. The CDR3 coding sequence is TGCGCCAGCAGATCTTTGACGGGGAGCTCCTACGAGCAGTACTTC. This gives the protein CASRSLTGSSYEQYF.

The count of this clone is one. The rearrangement uses TRBV6-1 and TRBJ2-7, with a possible D match to TRBD1 (6 bases). CDR1 is MNHNS and CDR2 is SASEGT in the germline V gene. With 4 bases removed from V and 2 bases from J, the gap between germline ends came to 12 bases. The CDR3 totals 14 residues. Here the CDR3 DNA reads TGTGCCAGCAGTGCGGTCAGGGGTCCCTACGAGCAGTACTTC. This codes for CASSAVRGPYEQYF.

This chain links TRBV28 with TRBJ1-1; TRBD1 agrees at 10 bases. This CDR3 comprises 16 residues. The V and J ends lost 5 bases and 0 bases, in that order; junction bases with no gene match: 6. Germline V gives CDR1 MDHEN, CDR2 SYDVKM. The CDR3 spells CASSAGTGVVNTEAFF. Written as DNA, the CDR3 is TGTGCCAGCAGTGCCGGGACAGGGGTGGTGAACACTGAAGCTTTCTTT.

CDR3 sequence reads: CASSPDRGAEAFF. CDR3 in DNA: TGTGCCAGCAGCCCGGACAGGGGGGCTGAAGCTTTCTTT. The chain couples TRBV2 to TRBJ1-1; 10 bases agree with TRBD1. CDR3 length equals 13 residues. Looked up from germline, CDR1 is SNHLY and CDR2 is FYNNEI. V trimming: 6 bases; J trimming: 6 bases; junction bases outside the gene matches: 4.

In regard to this clone: A read error likely explains this, since a far larger clone differs by one base. The chain combines TRBV6-4 with TRBJ1-5; D uncertain. In germline, CDR1 is MRHNA, CDR2 SNTAGT. CDR3 length: 9 amino acids. Trimming removed 11 bases from V and 4 bases from J, with 3 bases in between. CDR3 region: CARNQPQHF. The CDR3 DNA reads TGTGCCCGGAATCAGCCCCAGCATTTT.